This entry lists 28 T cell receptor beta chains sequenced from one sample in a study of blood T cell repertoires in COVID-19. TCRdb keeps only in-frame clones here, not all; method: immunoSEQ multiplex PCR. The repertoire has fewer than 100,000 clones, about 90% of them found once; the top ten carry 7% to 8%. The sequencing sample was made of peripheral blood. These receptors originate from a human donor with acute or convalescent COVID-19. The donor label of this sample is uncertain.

CDR3 residues: CASSRTVNYGYTF. CDR3 DNA: TGTGCCAGCAGTAGGACAGTTAACTATGGCTACACCTTC. This sequence joins TRBV12-3 or TRBV12-4 and TRBJ1-2; D possibly corresponds to TRBD1 (6 bases). There are 13 residues in the CDR3. V lost 5 bases to trimming and J lost 1 base, with 8 bases between them.

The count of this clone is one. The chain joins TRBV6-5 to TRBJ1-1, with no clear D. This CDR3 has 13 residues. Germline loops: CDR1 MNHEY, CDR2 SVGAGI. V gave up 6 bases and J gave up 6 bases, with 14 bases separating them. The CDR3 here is CASSSWRTPEAFF. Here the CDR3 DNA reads TGTGCCAGCAGCTCATGGAGGACCCCTGAAGCTTTCTTT.

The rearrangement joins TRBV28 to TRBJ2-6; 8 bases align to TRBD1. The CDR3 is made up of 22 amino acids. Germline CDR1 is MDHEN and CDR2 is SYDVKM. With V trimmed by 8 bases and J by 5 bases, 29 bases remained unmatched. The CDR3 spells CASRPEVRDRTRWGLRANVLTF. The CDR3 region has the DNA TGTGCCAGCCGCCCCGAGGTCCGGGACAGGACGCGGTGGGGACTTAGGGCCAACGTCCTGACTTTC.

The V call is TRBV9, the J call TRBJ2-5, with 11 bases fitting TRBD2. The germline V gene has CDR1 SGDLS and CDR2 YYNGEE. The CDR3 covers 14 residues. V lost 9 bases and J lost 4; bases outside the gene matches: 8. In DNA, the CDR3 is TGTGCCACTCGCTTAGCGGGGGGGAGAGAGACCCAGTACTTC. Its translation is CATRLAGGRETQYF.

CDR3 sequence: CASSLIQSSPLHF. The CDR3 DNA follows: TGTGCCAGCAGTTTAATACAGAGTTCACCCCTCCACTTT. The chain is built from TRBV12-3 or TRBV12-4 and TRBJ1-6; no reliable D call. V lost 2 bases to trimming and J lost 9 bases, with 8 bases between them. The length of the CDR3 is 13 residues.

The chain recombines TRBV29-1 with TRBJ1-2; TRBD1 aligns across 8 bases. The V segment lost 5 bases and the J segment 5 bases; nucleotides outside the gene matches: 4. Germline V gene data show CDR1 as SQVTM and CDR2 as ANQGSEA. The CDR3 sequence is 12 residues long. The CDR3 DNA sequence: TGCAGCGTTCAAGGACAGGGATATGGCTACACCTTC. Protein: CSVQGQGYGYTF.

The CDR3 DNA sequence: TGTGCCAGCAGCCGAGATCAGGTGTACTCTGGAAACACCATATATTTT. Amino acids: CASSRDQVYSGNTIYF. The genes are TRBV3-1 (or the pseudogene TRBV3-2) and TRBJ1-3; D gene unclear. V lost 4 bases, J lost 0 bases, and 13 bases lay in between. Germline CDR1 reads LGHDT; CDR2 reads YNNKEL (reference sequence). The CDR3 is made up of 16 amino acids.

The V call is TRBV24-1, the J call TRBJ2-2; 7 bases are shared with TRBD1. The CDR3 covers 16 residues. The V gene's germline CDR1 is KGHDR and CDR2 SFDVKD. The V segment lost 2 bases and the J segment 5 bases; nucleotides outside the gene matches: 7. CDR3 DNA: TGTGCCACCAGTGATTCCCGACAGGGTTGGACCGGGGAGCTGTTTTTT. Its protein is CATSDSRQGWTGELFF.

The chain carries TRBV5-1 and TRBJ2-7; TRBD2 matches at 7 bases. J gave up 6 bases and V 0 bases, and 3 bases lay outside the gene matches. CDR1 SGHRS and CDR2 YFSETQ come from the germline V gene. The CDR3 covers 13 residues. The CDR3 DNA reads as TGCGCCAGCAGCTTGGTCTCGGGAGGCGAGCAGTACTTC. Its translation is CASSLVSGGEQYF.

The CDR3, as DNA: TGCAGTGCTAGTCAGGATGGTTCCTATGGCTACACCTTC. Protein product: CSASQDGSYGYTF. The rearrangement uses TRBV20-1 and TRBJ1-2; D call uncertain. Germline CDR1 DFQATT, CDR2 SNEGSKA (reference sequence). V was pared by 3 bases and J by 4 bases, with 12 bases between. The CDR3 covers 13 residues.

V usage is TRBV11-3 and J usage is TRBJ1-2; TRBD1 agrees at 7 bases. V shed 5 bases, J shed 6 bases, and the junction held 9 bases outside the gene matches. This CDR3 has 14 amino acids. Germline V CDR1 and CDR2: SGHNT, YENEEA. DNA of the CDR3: TGTGCCAGCAGCACTGGGACAGCTAGAGATGGCTACACCTTC. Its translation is CASSTGTARDGYTF.

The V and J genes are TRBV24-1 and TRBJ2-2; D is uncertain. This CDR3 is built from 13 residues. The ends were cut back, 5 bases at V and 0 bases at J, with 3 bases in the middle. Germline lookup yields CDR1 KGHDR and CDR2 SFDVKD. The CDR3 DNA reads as TGTGCCACCAGTGGCGCGAACACCGGGGAGCTGTTTTTT. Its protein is CATSGANTGELFF.

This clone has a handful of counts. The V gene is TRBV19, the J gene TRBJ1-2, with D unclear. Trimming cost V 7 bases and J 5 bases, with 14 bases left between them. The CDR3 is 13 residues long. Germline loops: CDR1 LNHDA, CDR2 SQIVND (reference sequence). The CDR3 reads CASTGGPGYGYTF. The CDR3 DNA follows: TGTGCCAGTACCGGAGGCCCGGGGTATGGCTACACCTTC.

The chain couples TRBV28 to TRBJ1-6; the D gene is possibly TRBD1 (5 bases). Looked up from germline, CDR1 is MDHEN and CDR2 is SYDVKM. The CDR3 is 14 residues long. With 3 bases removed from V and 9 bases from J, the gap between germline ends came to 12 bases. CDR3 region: CASSLRRAISPLHF. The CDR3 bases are TGTGCCAGCAGTTTGCGCAGGGCGATTTCACCCCTCCACTTT.

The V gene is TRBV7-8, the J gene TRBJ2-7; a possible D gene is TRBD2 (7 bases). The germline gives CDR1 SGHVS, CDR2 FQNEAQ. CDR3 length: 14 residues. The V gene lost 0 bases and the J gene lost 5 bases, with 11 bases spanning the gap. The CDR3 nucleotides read TGTGCCAGCAGCTTAGCGGCGCGGGGGCACGAGCAGTACTTC. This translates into CASSLAARGHEQYF.

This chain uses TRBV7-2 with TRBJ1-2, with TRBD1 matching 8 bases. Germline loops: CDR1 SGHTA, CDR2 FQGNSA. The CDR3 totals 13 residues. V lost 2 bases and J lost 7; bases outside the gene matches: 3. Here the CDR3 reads CASSLSDRGGYTF. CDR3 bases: TGTGCCAGCAGCTTATCTGACAGGGGTGGCTACACCTTC.

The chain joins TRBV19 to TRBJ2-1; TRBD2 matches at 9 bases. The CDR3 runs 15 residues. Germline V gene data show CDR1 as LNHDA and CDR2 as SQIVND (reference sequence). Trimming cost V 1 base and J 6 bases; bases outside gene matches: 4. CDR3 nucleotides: TGTGCCAGTAGTATAGGCCTAGCGGGGTTCAATGAGCAGTTCTTC. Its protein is CASSIGLAGFNEQFF.

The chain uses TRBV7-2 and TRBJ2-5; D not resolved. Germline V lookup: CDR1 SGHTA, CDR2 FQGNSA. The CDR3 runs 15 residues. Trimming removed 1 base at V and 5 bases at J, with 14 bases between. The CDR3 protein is CASSLVASLQETQYF. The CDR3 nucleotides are TGTGCCAGCAGCTTAGTGGCTAGTCTGCAGGAGACCCAGTACTTC.

Written as DNA, the CDR3 is TGTGCCACCCTTAGCGGGGGGGCCGAAAACGAGCAGTACTTC. Translation: CATLSGGAENEQYF. The V gene is TRBV6-6, the J gene TRBJ2-7; 11 bases are shared with TRBD2. V dropped 10 bases and J dropped 5; count of bases not matched to a gene: 10. The CDR3 is 14 amino acids. Germline assignment: CDR1 MNHNY and CDR2 SVGAGI (reference sequence).

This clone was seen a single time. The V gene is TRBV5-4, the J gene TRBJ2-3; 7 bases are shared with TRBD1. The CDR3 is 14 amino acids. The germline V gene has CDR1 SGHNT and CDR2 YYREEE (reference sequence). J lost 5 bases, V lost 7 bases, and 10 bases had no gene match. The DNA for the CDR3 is TGTGCCAGCGCAGAAGGGGGCGCGGTAGATACGCAGTATTTT. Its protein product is CASAEGGAVDTQYF.

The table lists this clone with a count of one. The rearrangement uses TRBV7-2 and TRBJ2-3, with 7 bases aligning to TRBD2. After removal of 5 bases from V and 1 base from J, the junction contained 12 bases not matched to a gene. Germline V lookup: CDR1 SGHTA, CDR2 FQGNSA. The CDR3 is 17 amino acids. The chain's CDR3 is CASSPQGSAGGTDTQYF. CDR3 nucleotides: TGTGCCAGCAGCCCCCAGGGATCGGCGGGGGGCACAGATACGCAGTATTTT.

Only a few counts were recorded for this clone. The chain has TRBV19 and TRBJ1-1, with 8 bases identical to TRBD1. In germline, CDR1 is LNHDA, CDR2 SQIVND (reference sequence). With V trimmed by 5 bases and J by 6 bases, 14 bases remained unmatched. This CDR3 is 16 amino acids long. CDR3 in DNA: TGTGCCAGTAGTGACCTCCCGCGACAGGGGCCCGCTGAAGCTTTCTTT. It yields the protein CASSDLPRQGPAEAFF. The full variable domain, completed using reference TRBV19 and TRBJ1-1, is DGGITQSPKYLFRKEGQNVTLSCEQNLNHDAMYWYRQDPGQGLRLIYYSQIVNDFQKGDIAEGYSVSREKKESFPLTVTSAQKNPTAFYLCASSDLPRQGPAEAFFGQGTRLTVV.

CDR3 DNA sequence: TGCGCCAGCAGCCTCATGGGCGCGGAGGGTCAGCCCCAGCATTTT. It translates to CASSLMGAEGQPQHF. The genes are TRBV5-1 and TRBJ1-5; D gene ambiguous. Germline V gene lookup returns CDR1 SGHRS and CDR2 YFSETQ. The CDR3 extends over 15 amino acids. The V end lost 4 bases, the J end lost 6 bases, and 17 bases lay between the germline ends. Based on the CDR3 plus reference TRBV5-1 and TRBJ1-5, the full variable domain is KAGVTQTPRYLIKTRGQQVTLSCSPISGHRSVSWYQQTPGQGLQFLFEYFSETQRNKGNFPGRFSGRQFSNSRSEMNVSTLELGDSALYLCASSLMGAEGQPQHFGDGTRLSIL.

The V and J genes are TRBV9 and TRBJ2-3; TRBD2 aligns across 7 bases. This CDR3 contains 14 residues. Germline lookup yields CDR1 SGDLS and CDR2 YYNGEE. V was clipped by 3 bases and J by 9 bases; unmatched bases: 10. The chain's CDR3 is CASSAAGSSGTQYF. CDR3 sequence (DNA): TGTGCCAGCAGCGCAGCGGGGTCCTCAGGGACGCAGTATTTT. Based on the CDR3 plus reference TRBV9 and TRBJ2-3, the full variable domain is DSGVTQTPKHLITATGQRVTLRCSPRSGDLSVYWYQQSLDQGLQFLIQYYNGEERAKGNILERFSAQQFPDLHSELNLSSLELGDSALYFCASSAAGSSGTQYFGPGTRLTVL.

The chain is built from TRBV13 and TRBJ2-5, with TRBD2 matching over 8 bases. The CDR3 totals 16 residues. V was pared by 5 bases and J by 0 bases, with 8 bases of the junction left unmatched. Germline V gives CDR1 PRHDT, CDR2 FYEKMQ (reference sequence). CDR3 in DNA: TGTGCCAGCAGCCCCCTGGGCGGGGGGTACCAAGAGACCCAGTACTTC. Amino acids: CASSPLGGGYQETQYF.

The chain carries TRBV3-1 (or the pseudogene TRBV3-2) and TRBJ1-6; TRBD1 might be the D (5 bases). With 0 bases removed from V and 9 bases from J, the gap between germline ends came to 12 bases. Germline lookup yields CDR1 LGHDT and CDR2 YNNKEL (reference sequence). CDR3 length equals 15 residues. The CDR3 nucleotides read TGTGCCAGCAGCCAAGATGCCAGGGTTGGTTCACCCCTCCACTTT. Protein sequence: CASSQDARVGSPLHF.

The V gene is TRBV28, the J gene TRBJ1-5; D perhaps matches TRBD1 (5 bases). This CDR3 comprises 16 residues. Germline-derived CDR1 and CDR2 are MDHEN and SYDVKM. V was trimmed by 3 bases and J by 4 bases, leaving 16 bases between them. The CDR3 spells CASSFGRRGSNQPQHF. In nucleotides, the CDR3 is TGTGCCAGCAGTTTCGGTAGGAGGGGTTCGAATCAGCCCCAGCATTTT.

This CDR3 is CASSSRVWVDFEAFF. CDR3 in DNA: TGTGCCAGCTCATCCCGGGTTTGGGTTGATTTTGAAGCTTTCTTT. The J gene is TRBJ1-1, the V gene TRBV18; no definite D call. The V end was cut by 5 bases, the J end by 7 bases, with 20 bases between. The CDR3 has 15 amino acids. Per germline, CDR1 KGHSH and CDR2 LQKENI.